These T cell receptor beta chains were read from a single sample in a study of early T cells in non-severe SARS-CoV-2 infection. TCRdb ran MiXCR on the 5' RACE reads and lists one entry per CDR3 protein. The profile covers approximately 65,000 distinct CDR3 sequences, with approximately 11% appearing a single time and under 3% taken by the ten largest. Sample: whole blood, taken at baseline. Receptors originate from an adult who was a healthcare worker with PCR-confirmed SARS-CoV-2 infection or an uninfected control (not recorded which). Each CDR3 is given with its conserved first and last residue. A D gene is named only where the DNA matches it firmly. Size is omitted from some rows. Given values are once, few, many or a class for expanded clones.

TRBJ2-5,NA,TRBV4-3,NA,CASSHRGQETQYF,TGCGCCAGCAGCCACCGGGGCCAAGAGACCCAGTACTTC
TRBJ1-1,few,TRBV30,NA,CAWSVSEGTEAFF,TGTGCCTGGAGTGTATCAGAGGGCACTGAAGCTTTCTTT
TRBJ2-7,many,TRBV30,NA,CALRVSSYEQYF,TGTGCCCTCAGGGTAAGCTCCTACGAGCAGTACTTC
TRBJ2-3,NA,TRBV28,TRBD2,CASSLRGGSGTQYF,TGTGCCAGCAGTCTCCGGGGGGGGAGCGGTACGCAGTATTTT
TRBJ2-1,many,TRBV3-1,NA,CASSQGASPYNEQFF,TGTGCCAGCAGCCAAGGGGCCAGCCCCTACAATGAGCAGTTCTTC
TRBJ2-7,NA,TRBV7-9,TRBD1,CASSLGGGQGSYEQYF,TGTGCCAGCAGCTTGGGTGGGGGACAGGGATCCTACGAGCAGTACTTC
TRBJ2-2,many,TRBV7-9,NA,CASSLSGELFF,TGTGCCAGCAGCCTTTCTGGGGAGCTGTTTTTT
TRBJ1-1,few,TRBV5-4,TRBD1,CASSLDRGRSEAFF,TGTGCCAGCAGCTTGGACAGGGGGCGATCTGAAGCTTTCTTT
TRBJ2-7,NA,TRBV6-5,NA,CASSSGGSYEQYF,TGTGCCAGCAGTTCCGGCGGATCCTACGAGCAGTACTTC
TRBJ2-7,few,TRBV11-2,TRBD2,CASNPSTGGVGEQYF,TGTGCCAGCAACCCCTCCACGGGAGGGGTGGGCGAGCAGTACTTC
TRBJ1-1,many,TRBV5-1,NA,CASGEAVNTEAFF,TGCGCCAGCGGGGAGGCAGTAAACACTGAAGCTTTCTTT
TRBJ2-2,NA,TRBV11-2,TRBD1,CASSSHRTGERTGELFF,TGTGCCAGCAGCTCGCACAGGACAGGGGAGCGGACCGGGGAGCTGTTTTTT
TRBJ1-2,few,TRBV20-1,NA,CSAPPEGGTVGYTF,TGCAGTGCTCCACCGGAGGGCGGGACGGTTGGCTACACCTTC
TRBJ2-5,NA,TRBV12-3/TRBV12-4,NA,CASRSDSGETQYF,TGTGCCAGCAGATCCGACTCGGGGGAGACCCAGTACTTC
TRBJ1-1,few,TRBV10-3,NA,CAISEWGTVNTEAFF,TGTGCCATCAGTGAGTGGGGGACGGTGAACACTGAAGCTTTCTTT
TRBJ2-1,NA,TRBV5-6,TRBD2,CAGPPRTSGVHEQFF,TGTGCCGGCCCTCCCCGGACTAGCGGGGTCCATGAGCAGTTCTTC
TRBJ2-5,many,TRBV20-1,NA,CSARGWGTDKETQYF,TGCAGTGCTAGGGGCTGGGGCACCGATAAAGAGACCCAGTACTTC
TRBJ2-1,many,TRBV9,TRBD2,CASTTGLGIYNEQFF,TGTGCCAGCACAACCGGACTAGGCATCTACAATGAGCAGTTCTTC
TRBJ2-1,many,TRBV20-1,NA,CSASLSWPGDEQFF,TGCAGTGCTAGCCTCTCTTGGCCGGGCGATGAGCAGTTCTTC
TRBJ2-5,many,TRBV11-2,TRBD1,CASSLDPGGLVNQETQYF,TGTGCCAGCAGCTTAGATCCAGGGGGCTTGGTGAACCAAGAGACCCAGTACTTC
TRBJ1-1,NA,TRBV12-3/TRBV12-4,TRBD1,CASSRQGTEAFF,TGTGCCAGCAGTCGACAGGGTACTGAAGCTTTCTTT
TRBJ2-7,NA,TRBV11-2,TRBD1,CASSFLGQENEQYF,TGTGCCAGCAGCTTTCTCGGACAGGAAAACGAGCAGTACTTC
TRBJ2-7,few,TRBV28,NA,CASSPGGISYEQYF,TGTGCCAGCAGCCCCGGGGGAATCTCCTACGAGCAGTACTTC